This TCR beta chain came from a study of cytomegalovirus exposure and HLA in healthy donors. Points from the study as a whole: Analysis performed later found 16,951 TCR beta sequences associated with HLA alleles at 0.05 false discovery rate. Later analysis placed DRB1 highest and HLA-C lowest in TCR association rates, which differed by HLA locus. In a later analysis, the majority of CMV-associated beta chains seemingly showed HLA restriction.

This clone was detected only a few times. Its antigen is still unknown. Researchers ran the PCR with 60 Vbeta and 13 Jbeta primers. Produced via immunoSEQ multiplex PCR; TCRdb's table is partial and in-frame only. Of 89,000 or so clones detected, 84% appear once; the ten largest clones hold 5.6%. CDR1 and CDR2 from the germline V gene are SGHDT and YYEEEE. This CDR3 has 14 residues. V dropped 0 bases and J dropped 7 bases, with 14 bases sitting between them. Sample: PBMCs. The TCR sequence derives from a young woman in good health and CMV-seropositive. The chain links TRBV5-6 to TRBJ2-7; a possible D gene is TRBD2 (5 bases). This chain's CDR3 is CASSLGSGSGEQYF. The DNA of the CDR3 is TGTGCCAGCAGCTTGGGTTCGGGCTCGGGAGAGCAGTACTTC.